The rows below give T cell receptor beta chains drawn from one sample of a study of radiation and T cells in renal cell carcinoma. Measured with immunoSEQ multiplex PCR; TCRdb has only the in-frame clones, and not every one. Of 100,000 to 150,000 clones detected, 70% to 90% appear once; the ten largest clones hold around 6%. The sequences come from blood, collected from a patient whose treatment included radiotherapy and nephrectomy. The source is a woman in her sixties or seventies with renal cell carcinoma. Both conserved end residues are part of each CDR3. Each record gives: J gene, D gene, CDR3 length, V gene, clone size, CDR3 protein, CDR3 DNA. The D gene is left open where the match is weak. A clone size is listed for some rows: how often the clone was seen (once, few, many), or a class if it is expanded.

J gene: TRBJ1-1
D gene: TRBD1
CDR3 length: 14
V gene: TRBV6-1
clone size: .
CDR3 protein: CASSEQGMNTEAFF
CDR3 DNA: TGTGCCAGCAGCGAACAGGGGATGAACACTGAAGCTTTCTTT

J gene: TRBJ1-6
D gene: .
CDR3 length: 14
V gene: TRBV6-5
clone size: .
CDR3 protein: CATSRSSYNSPLHF
CDR3 DNA: TGTGCCACCTCCAGGAGCTCCTATAATTCACCCCTCCACTTT

J gene: TRBJ1-1
D gene: TRBD1
CDR3 length: 16
V gene: TRBV27
clone size: .
CDR3 protein: CASSLGQGVTNTEAFF
CDR3 DNA: TGTGCCAGCAGTTTAGGACAGGGGGTTACGAACACTGAAGCTTTCTTT

J gene: TRBJ1-1
D gene: .
CDR3 length: 14
V gene: TRBV6-5
clone size: .
CDR3 protein: CASSYWGENTEAFF
CDR3 DNA: TGTGCCAGCAGTTACTGGGGGGAGAACACTGAAGCTTTCTTT

J gene: TRBJ1-6
D gene: TRBD1
CDR3 length: 14
V gene: TRBV6-5
clone size: once
CDR3 protein: CASSWDRDNSPLHF
CDR3 DNA: TGTGCCAGCAGTTGGGACAGGGATAATTCACCCCTCCACTTT

J gene: TRBJ2-7
D gene: .
CDR3 length: 11
V gene: TRBV30
clone size: .
CDR3 protein: CAWSVGYEQYF
CDR3 DNA: TGTGCCTGGAGTGTAGGGTACGAGCAGTACTTC

J gene: TRBJ1-1
D gene: TRBD1
CDR3 length: 13
V gene: TRBV6-1
clone size: .
CDR3 protein: CASRLDRVAEAFF
CDR3 DNA: TGTGCCAGCAGATTGGACAGGGTCGCTGAAGCTTTCTTT

J gene: TRBJ1-5
D gene: .
CDR3 length: 15
V gene: TRBV6-1
clone size: .
CDR3 protein: CASRGPVGSNQPQHF
CDR3 DNA: TGTGCCAGCAGGGGACCTGTCGGGAGCAATCAGCCCCAGCATTTT

J gene: TRBJ1-1
D gene: .
CDR3 length: 15
V gene: TRBV28
clone size: .
CDR3 protein: CASSPFRGGNTEAFF
CDR3 DNA: TGTGCCAGCAGTCCCTTCCGAGGGGGGAACACTGAAGCTTTCTTT

J gene: TRBJ2-7
D gene: .
CDR3 length: 13
V gene: TRBV14
clone size: few
CDR3 protein: CASSRTDSYEQYF
CDR3 DNA: TGTGCCAGCAGCCGGACAGACTCCTACGAGCAGTACTTC

J gene: TRBJ1-5
D gene: .
CDR3 length: 15
V gene: TRBV10-3
clone size: few
CDR3 protein: CAISEGQGLGQPQHF
CDR3 DNA: TGTGCCATCAGTGAAGGGCAGGGTCTCGGTCAGCCCCAGCATTTT

J gene: TRBJ1-6
D gene: .
CDR3 length: 16
V gene: TRBV4-2
clone size: .
CDR3 protein: CASSHPQGMDNSPLHF
CDR3 DNA: TGTGCCAGCAGCCATCCCCAGGGGATGGATAATTCACCCCTCCACTTT

J gene: TRBJ2-3
D gene: TRBD1
CDR3 length: 16
V gene: TRBV7-9
clone size: .
CDR3 protein: CASSLDRTASTDTQYF
CDR3 DNA: TGTGCCAGCAGCCTGGACAGGACGGCTAGCACAGATACGCAGTATTTT

J gene: TRBJ1-4
D gene: TRBD1
CDR3 length: 16
V gene: TRBV15
clone size: .
CDR3 protein: CATSRESGTGNEKLFF
CDR3 DNA: TGTGCCACCAGCAGAGAATCGGGGACAGGGAACGAAAAACTGTTTTTT

J gene: TRBJ2-5
D gene: .
CDR3 length: 15
V gene: TRBV27
clone size: .
CDR3 protein: CASSSSWAGQETQYF
CDR3 DNA: TGTGCCAGCAGTAGCTCGTGGGCCGGCCAAGAGACCCAGTACTTC

J gene: TRBJ1-5
D gene: .
CDR3 length: 11
V gene: TRBV6-5
clone size: .
CDR3 protein: CASSNDQPQHF
CDR3 DNA: TGTGCCAGCAGCAATGATCAGCCCCAGCATTTT

J gene: TRBJ1-2
D gene: .
CDR3 length: 12
V gene: TRBV30
clone size: .
CDR3 protein: CAWNWEKSGYTF
CDR3 DNA: TGTGCCTGGAACTGGGAGAAGTCGGGCTACACCTTC

J gene: TRBJ1-5
D gene: .
CDR3 length: 16
V gene: TRBV19
clone size: .
CDR3 protein: CASSLREGLGNQPQHF
CDR3 DNA: TGTGCCAGTTCACTCAGAGAGGGCTTAGGCAATCAGCCCCAGCATTTT

J gene: TRBJ2-6
D gene: TRBD1
CDR3 length: 18
V gene: TRBV14
clone size: .
CDR3 protein: CASSYHGQGTTGANVLTF
CDR3 DNA: TGTGCCAGCAGCTACCATGGACAGGGGACGACTGGGGCCAACGTCCTGACTTTC